These 17 T cell receptor beta chains came from one sample sequenced in a study of cytomegalovirus exposure and HLA in healthy donors. 60 Vbeta and 13 Jbeta primers were used in PCR. Data came from immunoSEQ multiplex PCR; TCRdb stores just in-frame clones and leaves some out. The sample carries fewer than 70,000 clones, around 70% recorded once. Sequenced: PBMCs. The receptors originated from a male donor in good health and CMV-seropositive.

This chain connects TRBV30 to TRBJ2-2; no clear D gene. The CDR3 has 10 amino acids. Germline V gene lookup returns CDR1 GTSNPN and CDR2 SVGIG (reference sequence). The V end lost 4 bases, the J end lost 8 bases, and 5 bases lay between the germline ends. The DNA of the CDR3 is TGTGCCTGGAAGGAGGGGGAGCTGTTTTTT. The encoded protein is CAWKEGELFF.

This clone came up a few times. The gene calls are TRBV7-2 and TRBJ1-2; 8 bases are shared with TRBD1. Germline CDR1 is SGHTA and CDR2 is FQGNSA. The CDR3 runs to 14 residues. V lost 5 bases and J lost 6; bases outside the gene matches: 8. CDR3 sequence reads: CASSPWTGPNGYTF. CDR3 nucleotides: TGTGCCAGCAGCCCCTGGACAGGGCCGAATGGCTACACCTTC.

The gene calls are TRBV7-9 and TRBJ1-4; 10 bases are shared with TRBD1. The V gene end was trimmed by 5 bases and the J gene end by 6 bases; junction bases not matched to a gene: 9. Germline V gives CDR1 SEHNR, CDR2 FQNEAQ (reference sequence). The CDR3 is 16 residues long. The CDR3: CASSPPPGQGHEKLFF. In nucleotides, the CDR3 is TGTGCCAGCAGCCCACCCCCGGGACAGGGGCATGAAAAACTGTTTTTT. Full variable domain (outside the CDR3, taken from reference TRBV7-9 and TRBJ1-4): DTGVSQNPRHKITKRGQNVTFRCDPISEHNRLYWYRQTLGQGPEFLTYFQNEAQLEKSRLLSDRFSAERPKGSFSTLEIQRTEQGDSAMYLCASSPPPGQGHEKLFFGSGTQLSVL.

The CDR3 DNA reads TGTGCCAGCAGCCGGACTAGCGGCTACAATGAGCAGTTCTTC. This sequence encodes CASSRTSGYNEQFF. The chain is built from TRBV4-2 and TRBJ2-1; TRBD2 aligns across 10 bases. With V trimmed by 4 bases and J by 3 bases, 0 bases remained unmatched. This CDR3 has 14 amino acids. Germline V gives CDR1 LGHNA, CDR2 YNFKEQ.

This clone was detected only a few times. The chain links TRBV6-5 to TRBJ1-2; TRBD1 aligns across 7 bases. This CDR3 comprises 14 residues. V trimming: 2 bases; J trimming: 4 bases; junction bases outside the gene matches: 4. Germline V CDR1 and CDR2: MNHEY, SVGAGI. The CDR3 reads CASSYRQGGYGYTF. CDR3 bases: TGTGCCAGCAGTTACCGACAGGGAGGCTATGGCTACACCTTC.

J is TRBJ2-7 and V is TRBV10-2; 9 bases agree with TRBD1. The CDR3 is 13 amino acids. Germline CDR1 and CDR2: WSHSY and SAAADI. J lost 3 bases, V lost 8 bases, and 5 bases had no gene match. The CDR3 DNA sequence: TGCGCCAGCGCGGGACAGGGAGGCTACGAGCAGTACTTC. It encodes CASAGQGGYEQYF.

This clone was observed a handful of times. The CDR3 sequence is CASQGSYNEQFF. DNA of the CDR3: TGTGCCAGCCAGGGATCCTACAATGAGCAGTTCTTC. The V and J genes are TRBV14 and TRBJ2-1, with D perhaps matching TRBD1 (5 bases). The CDR3 has 12 residues. Trimming took 8 bases from V and 1 from J, leaving 6 bases between them. Germline V lookup: CDR1 SGHDN, CDR2 FVKESK.

This clone was seen a handful of times. The chain joins TRBV29-1 to TRBJ1-5, with D perhaps matching TRBD1 (5 bases). This CDR3 spans 14 amino acids. Germline V gene sequence: CDR1 SQVTM, CDR2 ANQGSEA. Trimming took off 0 bases at V and 4 bases at J, with 10 bases between the two ends. The CDR3 region is CSVEDGGGNQPQHF. Written as DNA, the CDR3 is TGCAGCGTTGAAGATGGGGGGGGAAATCAGCCCCAGCATTTT.

This chain links TRBV30 with TRBJ2-1; no clear D. V was shortened by 2 bases and J by 4 bases, with 9 bases between the two germline ends. There are 13 residues in the CDR3. The germline V gene encodes CDR1 GTSNPN and CDR2 SVGIG (reference sequence). In DNA, the CDR3 is TGTGCCTGGAGTTTGATGACTTACAATGAGCAGTTCTTC. Translated, it gives CAWSLMTYNEQFF.

This clone was detected only a few times. CDR3 in DNA: TGTGCCAGCAGCGCAAGGGGACTAGCGGGGCTAGGCACCGGGGAGCTGTTTTTT. Its translation: CASSARGLAGLGTGELFF. The chain joins TRBV6-4 to TRBJ2-2; 13 nucleotides line up with TRBD2. Germline V gives CDR1 MRHNA, CDR2 SNTAGT. The CDR3 runs to 18 residues. The V and J ends lost 6 bases and 4 bases, in that order; junction bases with no gene match: 11.

The chain has TRBV28 and TRBJ2-7; 11 bases fit TRBD1. This CDR3 is built from 14 residues. Germline CDR1 MDHEN, CDR2 SYDVKM. V was pared by 4 bases and J by 4 bases, with 3 bases of the junction left unmatched. The CDR3 protein is CASSSGTGGYEQYF. CDR3 nucleotide sequence: TGTGCCAGCAGTTCCGGGACAGGGGGGTACGAGCAGTACTTC.

This clone has just a few counts. The rearrangement links TRBV6-1 to TRBJ2-7; D might be TRBD1 (6 bases). The CDR3 contains 14 residues. CDR1 and CDR2 (germline): MNHNS, SASEGT. The V end lost 7 bases, the J end lost 2 bases, and 15 bases lay between the germline ends. CDR3 nucleotide sequence: TGTGCCAGCAACACAGGGTTTGGTCCCTACGAGCAGTACTTC. The encoded protein is CASNTGFGPYEQYF.

This clone was observed a single time. The identical CDR3 is also encoded by other nucleotide sequences in the sample. The J gene is TRBJ1-1, the V gene TRBV28, with TRBD1 matching 10 bases. Germline V gives CDR1 MDHEN, CDR2 SYDVKM. The CDR3 has 16 residues. Unmatched junction bases numbered 8, after V lost 5 bases and J lost 2 bases. CDR3: CASSTLTGGGNTEAFF. DNA for the CDR3: TGTGCCAGCAGTACCCTGACAGGGGGCGGAAACACTGAAGCTTTCTTT.

This chain uses TRBV2 with TRBJ2-5, with 9 bases that match TRBD2. The J call is in doubt because the DNA end fits TRBJ2-7 better. From germline, CDR1 is SNHLY and CDR2 FYNNEI. This CDR3 spans 14 amino acids. In DNA, the CDR3 is TGTGCCAGCAATCGACTAGCGGTTACCTACGAGCAGTACTTC. Its protein is CASNRLAVTYEQYF.

J is TRBJ2-7 and V is TRBV27; 9 nucleotides agree with TRBD2. This CDR3 comprises 15 residues. Trimming at V came to 2 bases and at J to 4 bases, leaving 6 bases not matched to a gene. Looked up from germline, CDR1 is MNHEY and CDR2 is SMNVEV (reference sequence). In DNA, the CDR3 is TGTGCCAGCAGTTTAGGTCTAGCGGGAAGATACGAGCAGTACTTC. Protein sequence: CASSLGLAGRYEQYF.

This clone appeared a few times. The genes are TRBV2 and TRBJ1-1; D call uncertain. The V and J ends lost 6 bases and 0 bases respectively, with 2 bases between them. Per the germline V gene, CDR1 is SNHLY and CDR2 is FYNNEI. The CDR3 sequence is 11 residues long. CDR3: CASSLNTEAFF. Here the CDR3 DNA reads TGTGCCAGCAGCTTGAACACTGAAGCTTTCTTT.

The gene calls are TRBV6-5 and TRBJ2-1; D is unclear. The CDR3 consists of 15 residues. Trimming shortened V by 0 bases and J by 9 bases, and 15 bases separated the two germline ends. The germline gives CDR1 MNHEY, CDR2 SVGAGI. In DNA, the CDR3 is TGTGCCAGCAGTTACTCGAGAGCAGGCCTCGGTGAGCAGTTCTTC. Its translation is CASSYSRAGLGEQFF.